A selection of T cell receptor beta chains follows, all from one sample in a study of T cells after yellow fever vaccination. Using its own MiXCR run on the 5' RACE reads, TCRdb lists one record per CDR3 protein. There are over 250,000 distinct CDR3 sequences in the sample; 5.2% occur only once, and around 3.5% lies in the top ten. Here the sequenced sample was CD4+ T cells sorted from PBMCs, taken on the day of the yellow fever booster vaccination. Every receptor here comes from a man aged 18 to 29 who received the YFV17D yellow fever vaccine. The CDR3 runs from the conserved cysteine through the conserved F or W.

j_call: TRBJ1-6; v_call: TRBV23-1; cdr3_aa: CARQDRGNSPLHF
j_call: TRBJ2-3; v_call: TRBV10-2; cdr3_aa: CATYDSGGTDTQYF
j_call: TRBJ2-1; v_call: TRBV12-5; cdr3_aa: CASGLSFGEQFF
j_call: TRBJ1-6; v_call: TRBV7-3; cdr3_aa: CASSRGQINSPLHF
j_call: TRBJ1-1; v_call: TRBV6-2/TRBV6-3; cdr3_aa: CASTWGPTEAFF
j_call: TRBJ2-3; v_call: TRBV4-3; cdr3_aa: CASSQGTGWSDTQYF
j_call: TRBJ1-5; v_call: TRBV7-2; cdr3_aa: CASSLGQGAGQPQHF
j_call: TRBJ2-1; v_call: TRBV11-2; cdr3_aa: CASSPFSGTGNKQFF
j_call: TRBJ2-7; v_call: TRBV7-9; cdr3_aa: CASSLAVVSEQYF
j_call: TRBJ1-1; v_call: TRBV4-3; cdr3_aa: CASSRHTSNTEAFF
j_call: TRBJ1-6; v_call: TRBV7-2; cdr3_aa: CASSLNYGTANSPLHF
j_call: TRBJ1-4; v_call: TRBV20-1; cdr3_aa: CSARQGSTEKLFF
j_call: TRBJ1-5; v_call: TRBV18; cdr3_aa: CASSPQGASDQPQHF
j_call: TRBJ2-3; v_call: TRBV2; cdr3_aa: CASSPEVGDTQYF
j_call: TRBJ1-1; v_call: TRBV12-3/TRBV12-4; cdr3_aa: CASRDGGNTEAFF
j_call: TRBJ2-1; v_call: TRBV5-1; cdr3_aa: CASSLLTRRLVNEQFF
j_call: TRBJ2-6; v_call: TRBV5-1; cdr3_aa: CASRGPSGANVLTF
j_call: TRBJ1-2; v_call: TRBV29-1; cdr3_aa: CSVPTSYGYTF
j_call: TRBJ2-1; v_call: TRBV5-4; cdr3_aa: CASSLTSDRKEQFF
j_call: TRBJ1-1; v_call: TRBV7-9; cdr3_aa: CASSLPGQGASEAFF
j_call: TRBJ1-2; v_call: TRBV7-2; cdr3_aa: CASSLAPGTGGGGYTF
j_call: TRBJ1-6; v_call: TRBV12-3/TRBV12-4; cdr3_aa: CASSSTSRGSPLHF
j_call: TRBJ1-1; v_call: TRBV7-2; cdr3_aa: CASSLRRAGTEAFF
j_call: TRBJ1-4; v_call: TRBV4-1; cdr3_aa: CASSQDRRGNEKLFF
j_call: TRBJ1-5; v_call: TRBV7-8; cdr3_aa: CASSPLNRGLDQPQHF
j_call: TRBJ1-2; v_call: TRBV24-1; cdr3_aa: CATSDFTGSGYTF
j_call: TRBJ2-1; v_call: TRBV7-2; cdr3_aa: CASSLGGYEQFF
j_call: TRBJ2-5; v_call: TRBV6-6; cdr3_aa: CASSPDRVRETQYF
j_call: TRBJ1-2; v_call: TRBV20-1; cdr3_aa: CSARDLRTGVAGGYTF
j_call: TRBJ1-1; v_call: TRBV12-3/TRBV12-4; cdr3_aa: CASRVSGSNTEAFF
j_call: TRBJ1-5; v_call: TRBV15; cdr3_aa: CATSRGQERPQHF
j_call: TRBJ2-2; v_call: TRBV5-6; cdr3_aa: CASSLERDGELFF
j_call: TRBJ1-6; v_call: TRBV4-2; cdr3_aa: CASSHKQGPESPLHF
j_call: TRBJ2-7; v_call: TRBV20-1; cdr3_aa: CSARETSLGEQYF
j_call: TRBJ2-3; v_call: TRBV6-1; cdr3_aa: CASSAGTSGGSSTDTQYF
j_call: TRBJ1-2; v_call: TRBV4-3; cdr3_aa: CASSQGPEGVWGYTF
j_call: TRBJ1-5; v_call: TRBV7-2; cdr3_aa: CASSLSRSQPQHF
j_call: TRBJ2-5; v_call: TRBV7-2; cdr3_aa: CASSLNRGGPLGKTQYF
j_call: TRBJ2-3; v_call: TRBV4-3; cdr3_aa: CASSKDRGVPDTQYF
j_call: TRBJ2-2; v_call: TRBV6-1; cdr3_aa: CASLKSGGGTGELFF
j_call: TRBJ2-1; v_call: TRBV29-1; cdr3_aa: CSVASAGGYNEQFF
j_call: TRBJ1-1; v_call: TRBV7-9; cdr3_aa: CASSFEAFTEAFF
j_call: TRBJ1-5; v_call: TRBV4-3; cdr3_aa: CASSQDGFLNQPQHF
j_call: TRBJ1-2; v_call: TRBV4-2; cdr3_aa: CASSQDRWGRGGYTF
j_call: TRBJ2-1; v_call: TRBV20-1; cdr3_aa: CSARLAGGYNEQFF
j_call: TRBJ1-4; v_call: TRBV6-6; cdr3_aa: CASSYWAGNEKLFF
j_call: TRBJ1-2; v_call: TRBV12-3/TRBV12-4; cdr3_aa: CASSKDRDLYGYTF
j_call: TRBJ1-2; v_call: TRBV28; cdr3_aa: CATSPPSGTQRGYTF
j_call: TRBJ2-1; v_call: TRBV5-4; cdr3_aa: CASALDGGGDNEQFF
j_call: TRBJ2-4; v_call: TRBV27; cdr3_aa: CASSSGQTAKNIQYF
j_call: TRBJ1-1; v_call: TRBV2; cdr3_aa: CASGQGENTEAFF
j_call: TRBJ1-2; v_call: TRBV15; cdr3_aa: CATGRRGGRSYGYTF